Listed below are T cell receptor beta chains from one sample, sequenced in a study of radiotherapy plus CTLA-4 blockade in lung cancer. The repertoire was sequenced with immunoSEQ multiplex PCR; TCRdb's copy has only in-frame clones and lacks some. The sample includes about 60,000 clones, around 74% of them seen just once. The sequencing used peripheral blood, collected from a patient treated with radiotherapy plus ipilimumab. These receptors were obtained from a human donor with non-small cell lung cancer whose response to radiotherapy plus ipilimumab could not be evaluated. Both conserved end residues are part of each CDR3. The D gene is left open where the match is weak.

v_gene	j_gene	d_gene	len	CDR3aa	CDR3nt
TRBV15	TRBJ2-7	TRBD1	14	CATSRYDRVYEQYF	TGTGCCACCAGCAGATACGACAGGGTCTACGAGCAGTACTTC
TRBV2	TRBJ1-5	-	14	CASSPDGSYRPQHF	TGTGCCAGCAGTCCGGACGGGAGTTATCGGCCCCAGCATTTT
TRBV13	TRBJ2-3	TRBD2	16	CASSLGTSGRSDTQYF	TGTGCCAGCAGCCTCGGGACTAGCGGGAGATCAGATACGCAGTATTTT
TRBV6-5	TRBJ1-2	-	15	CASSYSAGVNYGYTF	TGTGCCAGCAGTTACTCGGCGGGGGTTAACTATGGCTACACCTTC
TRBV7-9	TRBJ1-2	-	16	CASSLAQTETNYGYTF	TGTGCCAGCAGCTTGGCACAGACCGAGACTAACTATGGCTACACCTTC
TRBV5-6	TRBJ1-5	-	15	CASSLQVYSNQPQHF	TGTGCCAGCAGCCTACAGGTTTATAGCAATCAGCCCCAGCATTTT
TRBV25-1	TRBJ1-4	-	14	CASSRARANEKLFF	TGTGCCAGCAGTAGGGCCAGGGCTAATGAAAAACTGTTTTTT
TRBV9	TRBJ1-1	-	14	CASSRSGLEAEAFF	TGTGCCAGCAGCCGAAGCGGGCTCGAGGCTGAAGCTTTCTTT
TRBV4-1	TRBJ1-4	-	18	CTSSEYLSLLVDNEKLFF	TGCACCAGCAGTGAGTATCTGAGTCTCCTAGTCGACAATGAAAAACTGTTTTTT
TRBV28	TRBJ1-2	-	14	CASSWGEGLYGYTF	TGTGCCAGCAGTTGGGGAGAGGGCCTCTATGGCTACACCTTC
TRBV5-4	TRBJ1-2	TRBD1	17	CASSLTLTGGVRAGYTF	TGTGCCAGCAGCTTGACCCTGACAGGGGGTGTTCGGGCGGGCTACACCTTC
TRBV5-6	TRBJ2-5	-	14	CASSLGGQDRTQYF	TGTGCCAGCAGCTTGGGAGGGCAGGACCGGACCCAGTACTTC
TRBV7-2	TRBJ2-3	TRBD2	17	CASSLVGRVAGGDTQYF	TGTGCCAGCAGCTTAGTGGGGAGGGTGGCGGGGGGGGATACGCAGTATTTT
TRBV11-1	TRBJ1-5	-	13	CASSRNTGQPQHF	TGTGCCAGCAGCCGAAATACGGGACAGCCCCAGCATTTT
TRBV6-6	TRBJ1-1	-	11	CASSYSAAAFF	TGTGCCAGCAGTTACTCCGCGGCAGCTTTCTTT